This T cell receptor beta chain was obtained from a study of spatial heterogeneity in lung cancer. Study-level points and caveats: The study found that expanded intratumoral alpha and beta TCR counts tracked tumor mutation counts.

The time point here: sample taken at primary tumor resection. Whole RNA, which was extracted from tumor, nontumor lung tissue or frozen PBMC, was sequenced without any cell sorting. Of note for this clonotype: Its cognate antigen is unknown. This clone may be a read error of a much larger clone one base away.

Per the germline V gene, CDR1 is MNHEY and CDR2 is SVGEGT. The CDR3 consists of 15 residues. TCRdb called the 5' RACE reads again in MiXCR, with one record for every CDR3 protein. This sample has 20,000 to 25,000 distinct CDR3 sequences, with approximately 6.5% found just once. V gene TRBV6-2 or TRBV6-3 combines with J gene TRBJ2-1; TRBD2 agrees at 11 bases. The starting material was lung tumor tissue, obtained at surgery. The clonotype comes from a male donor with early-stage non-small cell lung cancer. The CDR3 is CASSTPTSGRNGQFF. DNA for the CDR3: TGTGCCAGCAGTACCCCCACTAGCGGGAGAAATGGGCAGTTCTTC.